This TCR beta chain was retrieved from a study of blood T cell repertoires in COVID-19. Study-level information: T cells, B-cell-depleted T cells, or PBMCs supplied cDNA or gDNA.

Per the germline V gene, CDR1 is LNHNV and CDR2 is YYDKDF (reference sequence). The CDR3 consists of 17 residues. V shed 1 base, J shed 4 bases, and the junction held 7 bases outside the gene matches. Per the authors' pipeline: How many nucleated cells were present was estimated from reference gene primer amplification. Sequencing used immunoSEQ multiplex PCR; TCRdb keeps in-frame clones, though not all of them. V, J and clone size were drawn from that table, and D and trimming were deduced from the DNA. Of some 110,000 clones listed, less than 85% are singletons. Source material: peripheral blood. V usage is TRBV15 and J usage is TRBJ2-2, with 9 bases fitting TRBD2. The clonotype originates from a man aged 30-40 years with acute or convalescent COVID-19. The CDR3 region has the DNA TGTGCCACCAGCAGAGCATCTAGCGGGACAAGCACCGGGGAGCTGTTTTTT. This translates into CATSRASSGTSTGELFF.